These 26 T cell receptor beta chains came from one sample sequenced in a study of blood T cells in healthy people across ages. A sample-barcoded 5' primer and a J-beta primer mix were used in a second PCR of about 7 to 11 cycles. Via MiXCR, TCRdb re-called the 5' RACE reads, giving one row per CDR3 protein. Of 1.2 million to 1.5 million distinct CDR3 sequences in the sample, approximately 59% were seen once. Material for sequencing was blood. Every receptor here comes from a man younger than 30 in good health.

V usage is TRBV4-1 and J usage is TRBJ2-5, with 7 bases that match TRBD1. The J call may be in error: the DNA end matches TRBJ2-7 better. Germline V gene sequence: CDR1 MGHRA, CDR2 YSYEKL. The CDR3 is 15 amino acids. CDR3 nucleotide sequence: TGCGCCAGCAGCCTAGGGACAGATAAAGAATACGAGCAGTACTTC. Protein product: CASSLGTDKEYEQYF.

CDR3 region: CASSYGRLAGIQETQYF. The CDR3 coding sequence is TGTGCCAGCAGTTACGGGAGGTTAGCGGGTATTCAAGAGACCCAGTACTTC. The V and J genes are TRBV6-2 or TRBV6-3 and TRBJ2-5; 7 bases line up with TRBD2. V gave up 2 bases and J gave up 2 bases; unmatched junction bases: 11. CDR1 is MNHEY, CDR2 SVGEGT, per germline. This CDR3 is 17 amino acids long.

V usage is TRBV20-1 and J usage is TRBJ1-1; D may be TRBD1 (6 bases). CDR1 is DFQATT and CDR2 is SNEGSKA in the germline V gene (reference sequence). The CDR3 contains 14 residues. Trimming left V 6 bases short and J 0 bases short, with 14 bases between. In nucleotides, the CDR3 is TGCAGTGCCCGCTACAGGGAAATGAACACTGAAGCTTTCTTT. It translates to CSARYREMNTEAFF.

A few counts support this clonotype. The V call is TRBV18, the J call TRBJ1-6; 7 bases fit TRBD1. The germline V gene encodes CDR1 KGHSH and CDR2 LQKENI. This CDR3 spans 15 amino acids. The V segment lost 4 bases and the J segment 14 bases; nucleotides outside the gene matches: 14. The CDR3: CASSQGTAHSSALHF. DNA for the CDR3: TGTGCCAGCTCACAGGGGACAGCTCACAGTTCGGCCCTCCACTTT. The variable domain in full, with the rest retrieved from reference TRBV18 and TRBJ1-6, is NAGVMQNPRHLVRRRGQEARLRCSPMKGHSHVYWYRQLPEEGLKFMVYLQKENIIDESGMPKERFSAEFPKEGPSILRIQQVVRGDSAAYFCASSQGTAHSSALHFGNGTRLTVT.

This clonotype was seen once. The chain uses TRBV29-1 and TRBJ1-4, with 9 bases lining up with TRBD1. The J segment lost 8 bases and the V segment lost 6 bases, leaving 7 bases of the junction unmatched. The CDR3 runs to 13 residues. The germline CDR1 and CDR2 sequences are SQVTM and ANQGSEA. The CDR3 DNA reads as TGCAGCGTCCGGGACAGGGTCGAGGAAAAACTGTTTTTT. It encodes CSVRDRVEEKLFF.

This clonotype was observed a handful of times. V usage is TRBV6-2 or TRBV6-3 and J usage is TRBJ2-5, with D possibly called TRBD1 or TRBD2 (5 bases each). V was shortened by 5 bases and J by 5 bases, with 15 bases between the two germline ends. Germline values: CDR1 MNHEY, CDR2 SVGEGT. This CDR3 is built from 14 residues. For the CDR3, the DNA is TGTGCCAGCAGTGGATCGGGGCTAGCCGAGACCCAGTACTTC. Translating gives CASSGSGLAETQYF.

V gene TRBV12-3 or TRBV12-4 combines with J gene TRBJ2-5; D unresolved. CDR3 length equals 16 residues. Trimming shortened V by 2 bases and J by 2 bases, and 15 bases separated the two germline ends. The CDR3: CASSLSSRAPQETQYF. CDR3 nucleotide sequence: TGTGCCAGCAGTTTATCGAGCCGAGCTCCTCAAGAGACCCAGTACTTC.

This chain connects TRBV6-5 to TRBJ2-1, with TRBD2 matching 7 bases. Looked up from germline, CDR1 is MNHEY and CDR2 is SVGAGI. Trimming cost V 6 bases and J 4 bases; bases outside gene matches: 6. This CDR3 has 14 amino acids. The CDR3 DNA reads TGTGCCAGCAGGGATAGCGGGCCTTACAATGAGCAGTTCTTC. Residues: CASRDSGPYNEQFF.

The V gene is TRBV10-3, the J gene TRBJ2-7, with 8 bases fitting TRBD1. The V gene's germline CDR1 is ENHRY and CDR2 SYGVKD. Trimming cost V 10 bases and J 4 bases; bases outside gene matches: 6. CDR3 length equals 12 residues. As DNA, the CDR3 is TGTGCCACCGCTGGGACAGGATACGAGCAGTACTTC. Protein: CATAGTGYEQYF.

The CDR3 DNA follows: TGTGCCAGCAGCCGGTGGGAGGAGGACTATGGCTACACCTTC. It encodes CASSRWEEDYGYTF. The rearrangement joins TRBV3-1 to TRBJ1-2; D gene unclear. Trimming removed 4 bases at V and 3 bases at J, with 12 bases between. The CDR3 length is 14 residues. Germline V gene sequence: CDR1 LGHDT, CDR2 YNNKEL (reference sequence).

The chain couples TRBV29-1 to TRBJ2-6; no firm D call. Germline V gives CDR1 SQVTM, CDR2 ANQGSEA. Trimming cost V 6 bases and J 0 bases, with 12 bases left between them. The CDR3 spans 15 residues. CDR3 nucleotide sequence: TGCAGCGTCGATAAGACCTACTCTGGGGCCAACGTCCTGACTTTC. Its translation: CSVDKTYSGANVLTF.

The DNA for the CDR3 is TGTGCCAGCAGTCGATACGGGGACACTGAAGCTTTCTTT. The encoded protein is CASSRYGDTEAFF. The V and J genes are TRBV7-2 and TRBJ1-1, with D hard to call. CDR1 SGHTA and CDR2 FQGNSA come from the germline V gene. With 6 bases removed from V and 3 bases from J, the gap between germline ends came to 11 bases. The CDR3 consists of 13 residues.

The chain carries TRBV7-6 and TRBJ2-7; 8 bases agree with TRBD2. The J segment lost 2 bases and the V segment lost 1 base, leaving 7 bases of the junction unmatched. The CDR3 is 16 residues long. The germline CDR1 and CDR2 sequences are SGHVS and FNYEAQ. The DNA for the CDR3 is TGTGCCAGCAGCTTAGACTCAGCGGGAGTCGCCTACGAGCAGTACTTC. Encoded protein: CASSLDSAGVAYEQYF.

The CDR3 region has the DNA TGCGCCAGCAGCTTGCAAAGCGGGTCCTACAATGAGCAGTTCTTC. Its translation is CASSLQSGSYNEQFF. This chain joins TRBV5-1 and TRBJ2-1, with D tentatively TRBD2 (6 bases). V was clipped by 1 base and J by 1 base, with 9 bases between them. This CDR3 is 15 amino acids long. Germline-derived CDR1 and CDR2 are SGHRS and YFSETQ.

The genes are TRBV6-2 or TRBV6-3 and TRBJ2-7; possible D gene TRBD1, 6 bases. The ends were cut back, 4 bases at V and 2 bases at J, with 12 bases in the middle. CDR1 is MNHEY and CDR2 is SVGEGT in the germline V gene. The CDR3 has 14 amino acids. The CDR3 nucleotides read TGTGCCAGCAGTTGGACAGTCTCTCCCTACGAGCAGTACTTC. Protein sequence: CASSWTVSPYEQYF.

The table lists this clonotype with a count of one. J is TRBJ1-2 and V is TRBV6-5, with TRBD1 matching 7 bases. V dropped 2 bases and J dropped 6; count of bases not matched to a gene: 12. This CDR3 has 16 residues. Germline V CDR1 and CDR2: MNHEY, SVGAGI. CDR3 nucleotide sequence: TGTGCCAGCAGTTACGACTTATCGAGGACAGGCAATGGCTACACCTTC. Translation gives CASSYDLSRTGNGYTF.

The V call is TRBV6-2 or TRBV6-3, the J call TRBJ1-2; TRBD1 matches at 7 bases. Losses at the gene ends were 4 bases for V and 0 bases for J; bases not matched to a gene: 5. Germline loops: CDR1 MNHEY, CDR2 SVGEGT. The length of the CDR3 is 15 residues. CDR3 residues: CASSWGQRANYGYTF. The CDR3 DNA sequence: TGTGCCAGCAGTTGGGGACAGCGAGCTAACTATGGCTACACCTTC.

The CDR3 loop reads CATSRDLAISYNEQFF. CDR3 coding DNA: TGTGCCACCAGCAGAGATTTAGCAATCTCCTACAATGAGCAGTTCTTC. The chain employs TRBV15 and TRBJ2-1; D not resolved. The CDR3 has 16 residues. Germline-derived CDR1 and CDR2 are LNHNV and YYDKDF (reference sequence). Trimming took 0 bases from V and 0 from J, leaving 9 bases between them.

The rearrangement links TRBV6-4 to TRBJ2-3; 13 positions match TRBD2. The CDR3 is 18 residues long. J was trimmed by 3 bases and V by 3 bases; bases with no gene match: 9. Germline CDR1 reads MRHNA; CDR2 reads SNTAGT. The CDR3 coding sequence is TGTGCCAGCAGTGAGTTCTTTCGGACTAGCGGGGGAACAGATACGCAGTATTTT. Its translation: CASSEFFRTSGGTDTQYF.

This clonotype was counted only a few times. The gene calls are TRBV7-9 and TRBJ2-7, with a possible D match to TRBD1 (6 bases). Germline lookup yields CDR1 SEHNR and CDR2 FQNEAQ (reference sequence). The CDR3 covers 13 residues. The V and J ends lost 5 bases and 1 base respectively, with 9 bases between them. The CDR3 DNA is TGTGCCAGCAGCATGACAGGTTCCTACGAGCAGTACTTC. Protein product: CASSMTGSYEQYF.

This clonotype was found a few times. The chain carries TRBV6-2 or TRBV6-3 and TRBJ1-1; D is undetermined. Trimming took 8 bases from V and 2 from J, leaving 12 bases between them. CDR1 MNHEY and CDR2 SVGEGT come from the germline V gene. The CDR3 contains 13 residues. DNA of the CDR3: TGTGCCAGCGGCTCCGGACCTAACACTGAAGCTTTCTTT. It codes for CASGSGPNTEAFF.

This chain uses TRBV29-1 with TRBJ1-3; D gene uncertain. The CDR3 is 12 residues long. Germline CDR1 is SQVTM and CDR2 is ANQGSEA. Deletions cut 2 bases from V and 7 bases from J, with 9 bases between. The CDR3 sequence is CSVELLSNTIYF. The DNA for the CDR3 is TGCAGCGTTGAACTCCTCTCTAACACCATATATTTT.

The chain recombines TRBV7-9 with TRBJ2-1; no clear D. The end of the DNA aligns better with TRBJ2-7, so the J call may be wrong. There are 17 residues in the CDR3. CDR1 is SEHNR, CDR2 FQNEAQ, per germline (reference sequence). Here the CDR3 reads CASSLLYGKEVYNEQYF. The CDR3 DNA reads TGTGCCAGCAGCTTACTTTATGGAAAAGAGGTTTACAATGAGCAGTACTTC.

This chain uses TRBV9 with TRBJ2-3; TRBD1 aligns across 7 bases. This CDR3 comprises 15 residues. The germline V gene encodes CDR1 SGDLS and CDR2 YYNGEE. With 5 bases clipped from V and 2 bases from J, the junction kept 8 bases outside the gene matches. The CDR3 DNA is TGTGCCAGCAGGACAGGGATCGCCTACACAGATACGCAGTATTTT. Its protein product is CASRTGIAYTDTQYF.

In this sample, this clonotype turned up a few times. This chain links TRBV12-3 or TRBV12-4 with TRBJ2-5; 9 bases are a match to TRBD2. V dropped 5 bases and J dropped 2; count of bases not matched to a gene: 6. The CDR3 sequence is 15 residues long. The CDR3 bases are TGTGCCAGCAGTAAGAATGCGGGGGGGCAAGAGACCCAGTACTTC. Translating gives CASSKNAGGQETQYF.

The chain joins TRBV15 to TRBJ1-4; no clear D. V was cut by 4 bases and J by 0 bases, with 18 bases left in between. Looked up from germline, CDR1 is LNHNV and CDR2 is YYDKDF (reference sequence). The length of the CDR3 is 18 residues. In DNA form, the CDR3 reads TGTGCCACCAGCATTAGCCCTCGGGGAGACCCAACTAATGAAAAACTGTTTTTT. As protein: CATSISPRGDPTNEKLFF.